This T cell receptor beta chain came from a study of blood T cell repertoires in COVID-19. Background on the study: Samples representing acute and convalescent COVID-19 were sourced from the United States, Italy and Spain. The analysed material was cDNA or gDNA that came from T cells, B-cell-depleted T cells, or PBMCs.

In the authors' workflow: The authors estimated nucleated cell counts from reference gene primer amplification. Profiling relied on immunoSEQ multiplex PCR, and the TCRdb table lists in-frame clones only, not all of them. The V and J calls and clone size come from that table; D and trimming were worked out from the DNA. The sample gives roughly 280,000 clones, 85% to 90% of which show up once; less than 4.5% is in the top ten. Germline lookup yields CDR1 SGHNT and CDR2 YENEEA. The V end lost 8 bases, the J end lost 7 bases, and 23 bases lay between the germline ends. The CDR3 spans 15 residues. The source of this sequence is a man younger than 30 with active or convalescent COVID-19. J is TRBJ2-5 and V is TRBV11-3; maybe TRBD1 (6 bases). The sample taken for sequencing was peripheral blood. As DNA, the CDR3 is TGTGCCAGCCAACTCGAGGGATCTACCAGGGGGACCCAGTACTTC. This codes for CASQLEGSTRGTQYF.